Presented here are 9 T cell receptor beta chains from one specimen sequenced in a study of response to subunit inactivated influenza vaccine. MiXCR was run by TCRdb on the RT-PCR reads, yielding one entry per CDR3 protein. In the table there are roughly 500,000 distinct CDR3 sequences, approximately 15% of which are singletons. Source: CD4+ T cells sorted from PBMCs, taken approximately 25 months after vaccination. The receptors stem from a man between 50 and 70 years old who received an inactivated influenza vaccine.

This clonotype was observed a few times. The chain employs TRBV28 and TRBJ1-1; D is possibly TRBD1 (5 bases). The CDR3 runs 13 residues. V was trimmed by 11 bases and J by 4 bases, leaving 17 bases between them. The germline CDR1 and CDR2 sequences are MDHEN and SYDVKM. CDR3 in DNA: TGTGCCGTTCGCGAAGGGACTATCACTGAAGCTTTCTTT. This gives the protein CAVREGTITEAFF. The full variable domain, in which reference TRBV28 and TRBJ1-1 provide the parts outside the CDR3, is DVKVTQSSRYLVKRTGEKVFLECVQDMDHENMFWYRQDPGLGLRLIYFSYDVKMKEKGDIPEGYSVSREKKERFSLILESASTNQTSMYLCAVREGTITEAFFGQGTRLTVV.

The sample holds a few counts of this clonotype. The chain uses TRBV29-1 and TRBJ1-2; D call uncertain. The CDR3 length is 10 residues. Trimming cost V 5 bases and J 8 bases, with 9 bases left between them. Germline V lookup: CDR1 SQVTM, CDR2 ANQGSEA. CDR3 sequence (DNA): TGCAGCGTTACCGAGCGGGGCTACACCTTC. This sequence encodes CSVTERGYTF.

This sequence joins TRBV12-3 or TRBV12-4 and TRBJ1-2; TRBD1 matches at 11 bases. V shed 5 bases and J 9 bases; nucleotides not matched to a gene: 11. The CDR3 runs 15 residues. Here the CDR3 reads CASSTAGTGGKRYTF. In DNA, the CDR3 is TGTGCCAGCAGTACAGCCGGGACAGGGGGTAAACGCTACACCTTC.

The rearrangement uses TRBV4-3 and TRBJ2-4; 9 bases match TRBD2. Per germline, CDR1 LGHNA and CDR2 YSLEER. The CDR3 spans 17 residues. V lost 1 base and J lost 0; bases outside the gene matches: 4. This chain's CDR3 is CASSQVVTSGAKNIQYF. The DNA of the CDR3 is TGCGCCAGCAGCCAAGTGGTGACTAGCGGAGCCAAAAACATTCAGTACTTC.

V usage is TRBV9 and J usage is TRBJ1-1; perhaps TRBD1 as D (6 bases). Germline V CDR1 and CDR2: SGDLS, YYNGEE. Trimming pared 4 bases from V and 1 base from J, leaving 14 bases between. This CDR3 has 15 amino acids. The CDR3 sequence is CASSTQGSTNTEAFF. The CDR3 region has the DNA TGTGCCAGCAGCACACAGGGATCTACGAACACTGAAGCTTTCTTT.

The chain combines TRBV30 with TRBJ1-1; 8 bases are a match to TRBD1. The length of the CDR3 is 13 residues. Trimming took 7 bases from V and 3 from J; bases not matched to a gene: 7. Germline CDR1 reads GTSNPN; CDR2 reads SVGIG (reference sequence). CDR3 sequence: CASRGQGYTEAFF. The CDR3 DNA reads as TGTGCCTCTCGCGGACAGGGATACACTGAAGCTTTCTTT.

Many counts were recorded for this clonotype. The V call is TRBV12-3 or TRBV12-4, the J call TRBJ2-1; 9 positions match TRBD2. The V gene end was trimmed by 3 bases and the J gene end by 1 base; junction bases not matched to a gene: 1. The CDR3 length is 15 residues. The CDR3 sequence is CASSFAGGSYNEQFF. The CDR3 DNA sequence: TGTGCCAGCAGTTTTGCGGGGGGGTCCTACAATGAGCAGTTCTTC.

This clonotype has only one observation. The chain links TRBV21-1 to TRBJ2-5. TRBV21-1 is an annotated pseudogene. This CDR3 is 14 amino acids long. CDR3 residues: CASSKSGSWETQYF. The CDR3 coding sequence is TGTGCCAGCAGCAAATCGGGCAGTTGGGAGACCCAGTACTTC.

The chain uses TRBV7-2 and TRBJ2-1; possibly TRBD1 for D (5 bases). V was trimmed by 1 base and J by 6 bases, leaving 19 bases between them. Germline V gene lookup returns CDR1 SGHTA and CDR2 FQGNSA. The CDR3 runs 17 residues. CDR3 nucleotide sequence: TGTGCCAGCAGCTTAGTGGACAACCCTATCATTCCCAATGAGCAGTTCTTC. Amino acids: CASSLVDNPIIPNEQFF.